This entry lists 24 T cell receptor beta chains sequenced from one sample in a study of T cell responses to AZD1222 COVID-19 vaccine (dated by TCRdb to the early 2020s). The receptor library was made with the immunoSEQ multiplex PCR assay. TCRdb obtained this table from immuneACCESS and retained in-frame rearrangements with V and J assigned. These tables miss some clones; where compared with another copy, unresolved V genes account for less than half of the shortfall, and the remainder is unexplained. The sample data list about 170,000 clones, and 80% to 90% of these were observed just once. 6% to 8% of the sample goes to the ten largest clones. The label giving this sample's time point can be read as: baseline before first vaccination. Material: peripheral blood, obtained on day 0 of AZD1222 vaccination. The source is an adult in good health.

This clone has a single count. V usage is TRBV5-8 and J usage is TRBJ2-6, with 8 bases lining up with TRBD1. The CDR3 runs to 18 residues. In germline, CDR1 is SGHTS, CDR2 YDEGEE. The V gene end was trimmed by 4 bases and the J gene end by 4 bases; junction bases not matched to a gene: 13. The DNA of the CDR3 is TGTGCCAGCAGCCTGACGTCAGGGGGCGCGCGGGGGGCCAACGTCCTGACTTTC. Protein sequence: CASSLTSGGARGANVLTF. The full variable domain, rest sourced from reference TRBV5-8 and TRBJ2-6, is EAGVTQSPTHLIKTRGQQATLRCSPISGHTSVYWYQQALGLGLQFLLWYDEGEERNRGNFPPRFSGRQFPNYSSELNVNALELEDSALYLCASSLTSGGARGANVLTFGAGSRLTVL.

The V call is TRBV6-2 or TRBV6-3, the J call TRBJ2-7, with D perhaps TRBD2 (6 bases). Germline V lookup: CDR1 MNHEY, CDR2 SVGEGT. CDR3 length equals 15 residues. The V gene lost 2 bases and the J gene lost 2 bases, with 13 bases spanning the gap. The DNA for the CDR3 is TGTGCCAGCAGTTACGGCGGGGACGGTACCTACGAGCAGTACTTC. It specifies CASSYGGDGTYEQYF.

This rearrangement joins TRBV27 to TRBJ1-4, with D maybe TRBD1 (5 bases). This CDR3 is 13 amino acids long. From germline, CDR1 is MNHEY and CDR2 SMNVEV (reference sequence). Trimming cost V 0 bases and J 8 bases, with 7 bases left between them. Here the CDR3 DNA reads TGTGCCAGCAGTTTATCTGCAGGGGAAAAACTGTTTTTT. It translates to CASSLSAGEKLFF.

This chain joins TRBV11-2 and TRBJ1-6; D perhaps matches TRBD1 (5 bases). CDR1 SGHAT and CDR2 FQNNGV come from the germline V gene. The CDR3 runs 14 residues. The germline V and J ends were trimmed by 2 bases and 10 bases, with 12 bases remaining between them. For the CDR3, the DNA is TGTGCCAGCAGCTTAATCGGGGGACGATCACCCCTCCACTTT. This sequence encodes CASSLIGGRSPLHF.

The genes are TRBV3-1 (or the pseudogene TRBV3-2) and TRBJ2-7, with 7 bases identical to TRBD1. The germline V gene has CDR1 LGHDT and CDR2 YNNKEL (reference sequence). With 6 bases clipped from V and 0 bases from J, the junction kept 14 bases outside the gene matches. This CDR3 spans 17 amino acids. The CDR3 nucleotides are TGTGCCAGCAGTCCAACGACGGACCCAGGGGGCTCCTACGAGCAGTACGTC. Protein sequence: CASSPTTDPGGSYEQYV.

The chain links TRBV9 to TRBJ1-6, with TRBD1 matching over 8 bases. The CDR3 is 15 amino acids. Germline V gives CDR1 SGDLS, CDR2 YYNGEE. J gave up 7 bases and V 0 bases, and 3 bases lay outside the gene matches. CDR3 sequence: CASSVEGQENSPLHF. CDR3 nucleotide sequence: TGTGCCAGCAGCGTAGAGGGACAGGAAAATTCACCCCTCCACTTT.

A few counts support this clone. The chain combines TRBV11-2 with TRBJ2-7, with TRBD1 as a possible D gene (6 bases). The CDR3 has 14 amino acids. Trimming removed 4 bases from V and 1 base from J, with 11 bases in between. Germline V lookup: CDR1 SGHAT, CDR2 FQNNGV. The CDR3 sequence: CASSSPTGSYEQYF. As DNA, the CDR3 is TGTGCCAGCAGCTCCCCGACAGGTTCCTACGAGCAGTACTTC. The entire variable domain, with the rest obtained from reference TRBV11-2 and TRBJ2-7, is as follows: EAGVAQSPRYKIIEKRQSVAFWCNPISGHATLYWYQQILGQGPKLLIQFQNNGVVDDSQLPKDRFSAERLKGVDSTLKIQPAKLEDSAVYLCASSSPTGSYEQYFGPGTRLTVT.

The V and J genes are TRBV3-1 (or the pseudogene TRBV3-2) and TRBJ1-5; 8 positions agree with TRBD1. The CDR3 has 18 amino acids. The J segment lost 6 bases and the V segment lost 0 bases, leaving 13 bases of the junction unmatched. Germline values: CDR1 LGHDT, CDR2 YNNKEL (reference sequence). The CDR3 protein is CASSQDRAGGFPLQPQHF. The CDR3 coding sequence is TGTGCCAGCAGCCAAGATCGAGCAGGGGGCTTTCCGCTTCAGCCCCAGCATTTT.

This chain joins TRBV12-3 or TRBV12-4 and TRBJ2-2; 7 bases align to TRBD2. The CDR3 has 13 amino acids. Trimming at V came to 7 bases and at J to 6 bases, leaving 5 bases not matched to a gene. The CDR3 sequence is CASTLGGAGELFF. As DNA, the CDR3 is TGTGCCAGCACCCTTGGGGGGGCCGGGGAGCTGTTTTTT.

The chain recombines TRBV3-1 (or the pseudogene TRBV3-2) with TRBJ1-6, with 9 bases fitting TRBD1. The germline gives CDR1 LGHDT, CDR2 YNNKEL (reference sequence). The CDR3 has 13 residues. V was pared by 6 bases and J by 7 bases, with 1 base of the junction left unmatched. The CDR3 reads CASRGQGNSPLHF. CDR3 bases: TGTGCCAGCAGGGGACAGGGAAATTCACCCCTCCACTTT.

The chain joins TRBV12-3 or TRBV12-4 to TRBJ2-7; 8 bases line up with TRBD1. The trim removed 5 bases at V and 4 bases at J, leaving 4 bases unmatched. CDR3 length equals 13 residues. The CDR3 nucleotides are TGTGCCAGCAGTGGACAGGGTATATACGAGCAGTACTTC. Translating it yields CASSGQGIYEQYF.

This rearrangement joins TRBV2 to TRBJ1-4; D possibly corresponds to TRBD1 (6 bases). V lost 7 bases, J lost 4 bases, and 13 bases lay in between. The CDR3 consists of 14 residues. Germline V gives CDR1 SNHLY, CDR2 FYNNEI. DNA for the CDR3: TGTGCCAGCATGGACAGAACAGTTAATGAAAAACTGTTTTTT. It specifies CASMDRTVNEKLFF.

The CDR3 DNA reads TGTGCCAGCAGATCAGGGGGCGGGGGCACCGGGGAGCTGTTTTTT. It translates to CASRSGGGGTGELFF. V gene TRBV7-3 combines with J gene TRBJ2-2; D may be TRBD1 (8 bases). CDR3 size: 15 residues. The V gene lost 6 bases and the J gene lost 4 bases, with 15 bases spanning the gap. Looked up from germline, CDR1 is SGHTA and CDR2 is FQGTGA.

This clone occurred once. One end of the junction fails to match germline, which may point to a read error. The chain carries TRBV6-1 and TRBJ1-5; D remains unclear. This CDR3 is 13 amino acids long. Germline lookup yields CDR1 MNHNS and CDR2 SASEGT. CDR3 region: CASSEAVAGFTVF. The CDR3, as DNA: TGTGCCAGCAGTGAAGCGGTTGCGGGATTTACAGTCTTT.

V is TRBV5-5 and J is TRBJ1-1; no clear D. Trimming pared 4 bases from V and 3 bases from J, leaving 10 bases between. Germline values: CDR1 SGHKS, CDR2 YYEKEE (reference sequence). This CDR3 has 13 residues. DNA of the CDR3: TGTGCCAGCAGCGCAGGAACCCACACTGAAGCTTTCTTT. This translates into CASSAGTHTEAFF.

This clone was recorded only once. The chain carries TRBV27 and TRBJ1-5; D unresolved. With 3 bases removed from V and 0 bases from J, the gap between germline ends came to 9 bases. Germline V lookup: CDR1 MNHEY, CDR2 SMNVEV (reference sequence). The CDR3 covers 15 residues. The CDR3 DNA is TGTGCCAGCAGTTTTTCTCTTGGTAGCAATCAGCCCCAGCATTTT. Protein: CASSFSLGSNQPQHF.

The chain joins TRBV5-5 to TRBJ2-2, with 11 nucleotides matching TRBD1. Trimming cost V 3 bases and J 4 bases; bases outside gene matches: 2. The V gene's germline CDR1 is SGHKS and CDR2 YYEKEE (reference sequence). This CDR3 has 15 amino acids. CDR3 nucleotide sequence: TGTGCCAGCAGCTCGGACAGGGGGCGCACCGGGGAGCTGTTTTTT. Protein product: CASSSDRGRTGELFF.

V usage is TRBV4-3 and J usage is TRBJ2-1, with TRBD2 matching 9 bases. Germline CDR1 LGHNA, CDR2 YSLEER. Trimming at V came to 0 bases and at J to 8 bases, leaving 5 bases not matched to a gene. The CDR3 loop spans 15 amino acids. As DNA, the CDR3 is TGCGCCAGCAGCCAAGAGCGGGGGGGCGGCTATGAGCAGTTCTTC. It yields the protein CASSQERGGGYEQFF.

V is TRBV10-2 and J is TRBJ1-6; no firm D call. Germline V gene data show CDR1 as WSHSY and CDR2 as SAAADI. CDR3 length: 14 amino acids. With 3 bases removed from V and 10 bases from J, the gap between germline ends came to 13 bases. Here the CDR3 DNA reads TGCGCCAGCAGTGATCCCCCGCCGGGCTCACCCCTCCACTTT. Protein: CASSDPPPGSPLHF.

This clone was detected only once. The V gene is TRBV14, the J gene TRBJ2-1; 7 bases line up with TRBD1. The CDR3 is made up of 15 amino acids. Germline loops: CDR1 SGHDN, CDR2 FVKESK. Trimming took 4 bases from V and 4 from J; bases not matched to a gene: 7. The CDR3 DNA reads TGTGCCAGCAGCCTAAGACAGGGTATATACAATGAGCAGTTCTTC. It specifies CASSLRQGIYNEQFF.

This clone is a singleton in its sample. The V and J genes are TRBV29-1 and TRBJ2-3; TRBD2 aligns across 14 bases. The germline CDR1 and CDR2 sequences are SQVTM and ANQGSEA. V lost 6 bases to trimming and J lost 0 bases; unmatched junction nucleotides: 11. This CDR3 has 18 residues. The CDR3, as DNA: TGCAGCGTAAGACTAGCGGGGGGGGATACCACTAGCACAGATACGCAGTATTTT. This encodes CSVRLAGGDTTSTDTQYF.

This chain uses TRBV5-1 with TRBJ2-7, with 10 bases lining up with TRBD2. Germline V gene lookup returns CDR1 SGHRS and CDR2 YFSETQ. Trimming removed 0 bases from V and 0 bases from J; junction bases left unmatched: 6. The CDR3 runs to 17 residues. In nucleotides, the CDR3 is TGCGCCAGCAGCTTGGCGACTAGCGGGCCTCGCTCCTACGAGCAGTACTTC. Its protein product is CASSLATSGPRSYEQYF.

The rearrangement joins TRBV5-1 to TRBJ2-2, with D unresolved. The germline CDR1 and CDR2 sequences are SGHRS and YFSETQ. This CDR3 is 13 amino acids long. Trimming pared 0 bases from V and 10 bases from J, leaving 10 bases between. The CDR3 nucleotides are TGCGCCAGCAGCTTGGACAGTCCCCAGGAGCTGTTTTTT. Protein sequence: CASSLDSPQELFF.

In the case of this clone: The junction departs from germline at one end; a sequencing error may be responsible. The chain employs TRBV6-5 and TRBJ1-2; a weak D match, TRBD1 (5 bases). The CDR3 sequence is 14 residues long. Germline values: CDR1 MNHEY, CDR2 SVGAGI. CDR3 in DNA: TGTGCCACCAGTCGCTTGGGGGCTAACTATGGCTACACCTTC. This sequence encodes CATSRLGANYGYTF.